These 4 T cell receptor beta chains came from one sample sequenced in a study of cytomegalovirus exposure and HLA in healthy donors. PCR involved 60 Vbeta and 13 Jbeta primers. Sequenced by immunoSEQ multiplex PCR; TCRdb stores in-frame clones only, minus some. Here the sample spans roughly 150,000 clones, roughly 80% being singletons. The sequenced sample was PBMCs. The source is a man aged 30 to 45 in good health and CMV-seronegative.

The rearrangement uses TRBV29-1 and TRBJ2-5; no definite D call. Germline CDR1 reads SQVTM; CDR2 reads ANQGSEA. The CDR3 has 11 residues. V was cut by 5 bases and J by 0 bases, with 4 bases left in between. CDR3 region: CSVSYQETQYF. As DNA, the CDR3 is TGCAGCGTTTCGTACCAAGAGACCCAGTACTTC.

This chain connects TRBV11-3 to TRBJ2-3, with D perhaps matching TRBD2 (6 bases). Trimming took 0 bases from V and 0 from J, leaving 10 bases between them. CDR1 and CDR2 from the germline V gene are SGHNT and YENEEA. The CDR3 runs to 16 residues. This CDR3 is CASSLDGAGSTDTQYF. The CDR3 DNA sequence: TGTGCCAGCAGCTTAGATGGGGCGGGGAGCACAGATACGCAGTATTTT.

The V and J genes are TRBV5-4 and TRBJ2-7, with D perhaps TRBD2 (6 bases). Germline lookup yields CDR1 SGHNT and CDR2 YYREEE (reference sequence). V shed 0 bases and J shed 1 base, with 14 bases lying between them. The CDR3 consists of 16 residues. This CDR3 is CASSLGPAGSSYEQYF. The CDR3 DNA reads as TGTGCCAGCAGCTTGGGCCCAGCGGGTTCTTCCTACGAGCAGTACTTC.

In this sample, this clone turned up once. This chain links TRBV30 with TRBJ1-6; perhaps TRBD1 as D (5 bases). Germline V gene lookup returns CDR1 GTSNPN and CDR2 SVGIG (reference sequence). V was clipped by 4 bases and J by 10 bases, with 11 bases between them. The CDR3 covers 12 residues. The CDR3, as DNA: TGTGCCTGGAATGGGGCAAGGTCACCCCTCCACTTT. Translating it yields CAWNGARSPLHF.